Described below is a single TCR beta chain sequence and its context. With no exceptions, donors were healthy Caucasians. TCRdb reanalysed the 5' RACE reads using MiXCR and keeps one entry per CDR3 protein. Seen here are roughly 720,000 distinct CDR3 sequences, about 20% observed once, and the top ten hold around 13%. The CDR3 sequence is 14 residues long. Losses at the gene ends were 8 bases for V and 5 bases for J; bases not matched to a gene: 7. These data originate in a study of identical twins. Separately, the same data were catalogued under a study of T cells expressing NK-cell markers. That work contributes: Of eight sequenced donors, seven were HCMV-seropositive and one HCMV-seronegative.

This chain links TRBV12-3 or TRBV12-4 with TRBJ2-1, with TRBD2 identical over 9 bases. This clonotype was sampled from a woman between 18 and 29 years old in good health. The sample comprised PBMCs. DNA of the CDR3: TGTGCCAGCCACTCGGGACTAGCCAACAATGAGCAGTTCTTC. Encoded protein: CASHSGLANNEQFF.